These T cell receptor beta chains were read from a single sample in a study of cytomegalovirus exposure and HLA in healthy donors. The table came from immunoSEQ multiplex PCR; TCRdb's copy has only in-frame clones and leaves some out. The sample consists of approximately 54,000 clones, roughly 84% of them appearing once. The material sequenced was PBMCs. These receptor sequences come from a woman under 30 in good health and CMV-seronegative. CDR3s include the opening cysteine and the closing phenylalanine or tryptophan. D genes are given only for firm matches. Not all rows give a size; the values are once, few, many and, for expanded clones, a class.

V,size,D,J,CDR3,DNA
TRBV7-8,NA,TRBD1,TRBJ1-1,CASRTTGPRTEASF,TGTGCCAGCAGAACGACAGGGCCAAGAACTGAAGCTTCCTTT
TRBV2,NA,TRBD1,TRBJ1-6,CASNEQGAIDNSPLHF,TGTGCCAGCAACGAACAGGGGGCGATTGATAATTCACCCCTCCACTTT
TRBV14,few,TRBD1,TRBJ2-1,CASSQGTGGHPYNEQFF,TGTGCCAGCAGCCAAGGGACAGGGGGTCATCCCTACAATGAGCAGTTCTTC
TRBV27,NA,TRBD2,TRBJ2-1,CASRPGTSAYNEQFF,TGTGCCAGCAGGCCCGGGACTAGCGCCTACAATGAGCAGTTCTTC
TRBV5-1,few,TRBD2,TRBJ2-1,CASRPTGTSGLAEQFF,TGCGCCAGCCGACCTACCGGGACTAGCGGACTGGCTGAGCAGTTCTTC
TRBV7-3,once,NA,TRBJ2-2,CASSFGAANTGELFF,TGTGCCAGCAGCTTTGGGGCCGCGAACACCGGGGAGCTGTTTTTT
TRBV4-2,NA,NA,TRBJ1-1,CASSQGVGAFF,TGTGCCAGCAGCCAGGGAGTGGGGGCTTTCTTT
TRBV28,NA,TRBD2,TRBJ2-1,CASSLEGGSNEQFF,TGTGCCAGCAGTTTAGAGGGAGGGTCCAATGAGCAGTTCTTC
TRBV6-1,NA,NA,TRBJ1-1,CASSEITDPDRDTEAFF,TGTGCCAGCAGTGAAATCACTGACCCCGACCGGGACACTGAAGCTTTCTTT
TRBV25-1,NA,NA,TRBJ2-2,CASSEFEGPSTGELFF,TGTGCCAGCAGTGAATTTGAGGGCCCAAGCACCGGGGAGCTGTTTTTT
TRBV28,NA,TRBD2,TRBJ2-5,CASSLEGGIETQYF,TGTGCCAGCAGTTTAGAGGGAGGGATCGAGACCCAGTACTTC
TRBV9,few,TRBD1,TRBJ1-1,CASSPRQGVAEAFF,TGTGCCAGCAGCCCAAGACAGGGGGTCGCTGAAGCTTTCTTT
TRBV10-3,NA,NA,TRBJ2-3,CAISETSTDTQYF,TGTGCCATCAGTGAAACCAGTACGGATACGCAGTATTTT
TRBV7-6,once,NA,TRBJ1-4,CASSSSGFSGEKLFF,TGTGCCAGCAGCTCCTCGGGGTTTTCGGGCGAAAAACTGTTTTTT
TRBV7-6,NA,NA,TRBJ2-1,CASSFNPTMDNEQFF,TGTGCCAGCAGCTTTAATCCTACTATGGACAATGAGCAGTTCTTC
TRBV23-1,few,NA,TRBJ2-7,CASSQSSRQTYEQYF,TGCGCCAGCAGTCAATCCTCCAGACAGACCTACGAGCAGTACTTC